This TCR beta chain was captured in a study of cytomegalovirus exposure and HLA in healthy donors. This clone was found a few times. It was with 60 Vbeta and 13 Jbeta primers that the PCR ran. The data were produced by immunoSEQ multiplex PCR, yet TCRdb's version contains in-frame clones alone and is incomplete. Of some 150,000 clones in the sample, less than 85% were seen once. This CDR3 is built from 14 residues. The V end lost 5 bases, the J end lost 5 bases, and 13 bases lay between the germline ends. CDR1 is LGHNA, CDR2 YNFKEQ, per germline. The chain employs TRBV4-2 and TRBJ2-1; D is ambiguous. This TCR derives from a male donor in good health and CMV-seronegative. Sequenced: PBMCs. This CDR3 reads CASSEAAVNNEQFF. CDR3 nucleotide sequence: TGTGCCAGCAGCGAGGCGGCGGTAAACAATGAGCAGTTCTTC.